One sample yielded the 10 T cell receptor beta chains listed below, sequenced in a study of OX40 agonist ivuxolimab in advanced cancers. Using immunoSEQ multiplex PCR, the repertoire was profiled, and TCRdb retains in-frame clones only, with some absent. The data contain some 37,000 clones, 80% to 90% of them seen just once; the ten biggest clones take up 22%. The source was CD4+ or CD8+ T cells sorted from blood, collected in a trial of the OX40 agonist ivuxolimab. Receptors were obtained from an adult with an advanced solid tumor such as melanoma, head and neck, liver or kidney cancer.

This rearrangement joins TRBV5-4 to TRBJ2-1, with unresolved D. Trimming took 4 bases from V and 4 from J, leaving 3 bases between them. CDR1 is SGHNT, CDR2 YYREEE, per germline (reference sequence). This CDR3 is built from 11 residues. This CDR3 reads CASSRYNEQFF. CDR3 bases: TGTGCCAGCAGCCGATACAATGAGCAGTTCTTC. Variable domain in full (rest from reference TRBV5-4 and TRBJ2-1): ETGVTQSPTHLIKTRGQQVTLRCSSQSGHNTVSWYQQALGQGPQFIFQYYREEENGRGNFPPRFSGLQFPNYSSELNVNALELDDSALYLCASSRYNEQFFGPGTRLTVL.

Concerning this clone itself: Given a far larger clone just one base away, this is likely a sequencing read error. No conserved phenylalanine or tryptophan is present at the end of the CDR3, so a read error is the likely explanation. The CDR3 sequence is CASNRQGSTEAFL. In DNA, the CDR3 is TGTGCCAGCAACCGACAGGGTAGCACTGAAGCTTTCTTA. The J gene is TRBJ1-1, the V gene TRBV7-4; 7 bases map to TRBD1. The V gene end was trimmed by 7 bases and the J gene end by 4 bases; junction bases not matched to a gene: 6. Germline CDR1 SGHVT, CDR2 SQSDAQ. The CDR3 runs 13 residues.

The V and J genes are TRBV6-5 and TRBJ2-7; 8 bases line up with TRBD2. This CDR3 region has 12 residues. Trimming at V came to 11 bases and at J to 1 base, leaving 4 bases not matched to a gene. Germline V gives CDR1 MNHEY, CDR2 SVGAGI. CDR3 loop: CALCGRSYEQYF. The CDR3 nucleotides are TGTGCCCTTTGCGGGAGGTCCTACGAGCAGTACTTC.

The chain carries TRBV6-1 and TRBJ2-1, with D unresolved. The CDR3 runs to 14 residues. V lost 1 base and J 8 bases, leaving 12 bases between the germline ends. Germline V lookup: CDR1 MNHNS, CDR2 SASEGT. CDR3 amino acids: CASSEGSGRDEQFF. The CDR3 DNA reads TGTGCCAGCAGTGAAGGCTCCGGTCGGGATGAGCAGTTCTTC.

The rearrangement uses TRBV9 and TRBJ1-6; D is unresolved. The V gene lost 4 bases and the J gene lost 9 bases, with 11 bases spanning the gap. CDR1 and CDR2 from the germline V gene are SGDLS and YYNGEE. The CDR3 has 13 residues. CDR3 coding DNA: TGTGCCAGCAGCCTAGGGCCCCCTTCACCCCTCCACTTT. Protein: CASSLGPPSPLHF. Full variable domain (remainder filled in from reference TRBV9 and TRBJ1-6): DSGVTQTPKHLITATGQRVTLRCSPRSGDLSVYWYQQSLDQGLQFLIQYYNGEERAKGNILERFSAQQFPDLHSELNLSSLELGDSALYFCASSLGPPSPLHFGNGTRLTVT.

The chain combines TRBV28 with TRBJ2-7; 8 bases are shared with TRBD1. The CDR3 covers 15 residues. The junction had 7 bases not matched to a gene; V was cut back by 2 bases and J by 4 bases. Germline CDR1 is MDHEN and CDR2 is SYDVKM. The CDR3 here is CASSLQGTGHYEQYF. The CDR3 DNA reads TGTGCCAGCAGTTTACAGGGGACAGGTCATTACGAGCAGTACTTC.

CDR3 amino acids: CASSLGSGGAPYNEQFF. The CDR3 DNA sequence: TGTGCCAGCAGCTTGGGTAGCGGGGGGGCCCCCTACAATGAGCAGTTCTTC. The rearrangement joins TRBV5-8 to TRBJ2-1; 11 bases align to TRBD2. This CDR3 comprises 17 residues. Germline-derived CDR1 and CDR2 are SGHTS and YDEGEE. The ends lost 0 bases at V and 2 bases at J; junction bases unmatched: 4.

This chain connects TRBV28 to TRBJ1-2; D is possibly TRBD1 (6 bases). The germline gives CDR1 MDHEN, CDR2 SYDVKM. The V end was cut by 10 bases, the J end by 3 bases, with 18 bases between. The CDR3 is 14 amino acids. CDR3 region: CATTGGGGDYGYTF. The CDR3 DNA sequence: TGTGCCACCACCGGAGGTGGGGGCGACTATGGCTACACCTTC.

The rearrangement joins TRBV28 to TRBJ2-5; TRBD1 matches at 8 bases. The CDR3 contains 15 residues. CDR1 MDHEN and CDR2 SYDVKM come from the germline V gene. V lost 6 bases to trimming and J lost 3 bases; unmatched junction nucleotides: 9. CDR3 sequence reads: CASRWRSGGEETQYF. CDR3 bases: TGTGCCAGCAGGTGGAGGTCAGGGGGCGAAGAGACCCAGTACTTC. The entire variable domain, with the rest obtained from reference TRBV28 and TRBJ2-5, is as follows: DVKVTQSSRYLVKRTGEKVFLECVQDMDHENMFWYRQDPGLGLRLIYFSYDVKMKEKGDIPEGYSVSREKKERFSLILESASTNQTSMYLCASRWRSGGEETQYFGPGTRLLVL.

The gene calls are TRBV6-1 and TRBJ2-1, with unresolved D. The length of the CDR3 is 12 residues. The germline gives CDR1 MNHNS, CDR2 SASEGT. V was cut by 6 bases and J by 3 bases, with 6 bases left in between. CDR3 coding DNA: TGTGCCAGCAGCGGAGTCTACAATGAGCAGTTCTTC. Amino acid sequence: CASSGVYNEQFF.